This TCR beta chain was documented in a study of beta chain features in type 1 diabetes. Regarding the study as a whole: Among patients with Type 1 diabetes, TCRB CDR3s were moderately but significantly shorter in every one of the four CD4+ subsets.

This CDR3 has 19 residues. After removal of 1 base from V and 2 bases from J, the junction contained 15 bases not matched to a gene. Germline V lookup: CDR1 LGHNA, CDR2 YSLEER. What was sequenced were expressed TCRB transcripts, since all of the isolated RNA had been reverse transcribed. Profiled with immunoSEQ multiplex PCR; TCRdb holds only in-frame clones, not every one. This table holds about 160,000 clones, around 8% found once. Concerning this clone: No antigen is known for it.

Sorting of CD4+ naive, central memory, regulatory and stem cell-like memory cells was performed via CD45RO/CCR7/CD25/CD127/CD95/CD27. This receptor was obtained from a woman between 35 and 50 years old with type 1 diabetes. This chain joins TRBV4-3 and TRBJ2-3; 7 positions agree with TRBD2. Sequences were obtained from central memory CD4+ T cells from blood. The CDR3 DNA reads as TGCGCCAGCAGCCAAGTCCCGCGTTCGGCTAGCGGCCTCACAGATACGCAGTATTTT. This codes for CASSQVPRSASGLTDTQYF.